This entry features one T cell receptor beta chain sequence. The table came from immunoSEQ multiplex PCR; TCRdb's copy has only in-frame clones and leaves some out. The table has about 240,000 clones, more than 85% seen once; the top ten hold around 4%. The data stem from a study of blood T cell repertoires in COVID-19. There are 16 residues in the CDR3. V was clipped by 0 bases and J by 2 bases, with 12 bases between them. CDR1 is SGDLS, CDR2 YYNGEE, per germline. The study recruited people aged 18 to 89 years across some 23 US areas. The chain couples TRBV9 to TRBJ1-3; tentative D call: TRBD1 (6 bases). This TCR was sampled from a woman in her twenties or thirties who had recovered from COVID-19. Sequences were obtained from PBMCs or T cells enriched from blood (not recorded which). CDR3 in DNA: TGTGCCAGCAGCGTAGGGGGGCGTCTCGCTGGAAACACCATATATTTT. Translated, it gives CASSVGGRLAGNTIYF.